This T cell receptor (beta chain) came from a study of beta chain features in type 1 diabetes. Reverse transcription of all isolated RNA meant that expressed TCRB transcripts were sequenced. The method was immunoSEQ multiplex PCR; TCRdb's version includes in-frame clones alone and lacks a portion of them. Of roughly 380,000 clones listed, about 20% were seen once; the top ten hold approximately 0.046%. Sorted cells reached over 95% purity in every population. This CDR3 region has 16 residues. Trimming cost V 1 base and J 5 bases; bases outside gene matches: 10. Germline V gene data show CDR1 as SGHRS and CDR2 as YFSETQ.

The material sequenced was naive CD4+ T cells from blood. The receptor's source is a woman under 30 in good health. The J gene is TRBJ2-5, the V gene TRBV5-1, with TRBD2 matching over 8 bases. The CDR3 DNA reads as TGCGCCAGCAGCTTGATCTGGCGGGGGGCTCAGGAGACCCAGTACTTC. This translates into CASSLIWRGAQETQYF.